Listed here is a single T cell receptor (beta chain). In its sample, this clonotype was seen many times. This clone's antigen is unknown. No much larger clone exists at a distance of one base, and base qualities are not known. The study was a case-control design nested within a healthcare worker cohort in London, UK, with weekly nasopharyngeal swab PCR tests and blood sampling. Healthcare workers were recruited between 23 and 31 March 2020, during the week of the UK lockdown, and were followed weekly for up to roughly 16 weeks. Receptors were amplified or captured by 5' RACE. Sequencing relied on a NextSeq 500. In the TCR library protocol, unique molecular identifiers were attached to individual cDNA molecules to correct for PCR bias and sequencing error. Sequencing covered both TCR alpha and beta chains, and within each sample the abundances of alpha and beta sequences were tightly co-correlated. In the original analysis: Decombinator V4 was used to perform V gene, J gene and CDR3 annotation of TCR sequences. TCRs were defined as expanded if a significant change between any two time points was detected under a Poisson model with p below 0.0001. TCR abundances were normalised to the total number of TCRs sequenced in each sample and reported as counts per million. MAIT TCRs were defined by TRAV1-2 paired with TRAJ12, TRAJ20 or TRAJ33, and iNKT TCRs by TRAV10 paired with TRAJ18. VDJdb, accessed 1 November 2021, was searched for CMV, EBV and SARS-CoV-2 annotated TCRs, excluding TCRs annotated for multiple antigens. The raw public reads went through TCRdb reprocessing: fastp at Q25, MiXCR clone calling, in-frame beta chains kept. Records with the same CDR3 protein are collapsed into one entry carrying the most frequent genes and DNA. TCRdb's processing, not the authors', yielded these V and J calls. The sample table holds around 55,000 distinct CDR3 sequences, of which roughly 12% were seen once. The ten largest clones take up roughly 3.4% of the sample.

The data stem from a study of early T cells in non-severe SARS-CoV-2 infection (dated by TCRdb to about 2021). With regard to the full study: TCR sequencing used bulk RNA from unsorted whole blood, so alpha and beta chains could not be paired.

The junction shows trimming of 6 bases on V and 1 base on J, and the gene matches do not reach 3 bases of it. CDR1 and CDR2, per the germline V gene, are MNHNS and SASEGT. From cysteine to phenylalanine, the CDR3 is 15 amino acids long. The retained sequence is limited to the CDR3, 45 bases, with the frame set at the first base. Broader findings and caveats from the paper: VDJdb matching was skewed toward anti-spike CD8 responses, so virus-specific expansions were likely underestimated and private and CD4 specificities were missed.

The chain is made from TRBV6-1 and TRBJ2-6, and 7 bases in between align with TRBD1. Input material: whole blood. This receptor was identified in an adult who was a healthcare worker with PCR-confirmed SARS-CoV-2 infection or an uninfected control (not recorded which). The DNA is as follows: TGTGCCAGCAGACCACAGGGGTCTGGGGCCAACGTCCTGACTTTC. This encodes CASRPQGSGANVLTF.